This T cell receptor beta chain was sequenced for a study of naive and memory T cell subsets. General study results and limits: Naive repertoires, especially CD8, held a few larger clonotypes, possibly memory cells re-expressing CD45RA. The power law exponent of TCR abundance differed between naive and memory cells.

Two oligonucleotides, mixed equimolar, formed the beta constant-region primer covering TRBC1 and TRBC2. Nested alpha and beta constant-region primers with the SP2 primer drove four PCR rounds on ligated cDNA. TCRdb recomputed calls from the UMI-ligation and nested PCR reads with MiXCR, one row per CDR3 protein. This table holds about 150,000 distinct CDR3 sequences, roughly 22% found once. The CDR3 covers 15 residues. The junction had 17 bases not matched to a gene; V was cut back by 6 bases and J by 11 bases. Per the germline V gene, CDR1 is SQVTM and CDR2 is ANQGSEA. From the second PCR step, alpha and beta chains were amplified apart. Cells stained for CD3, CD4, CD8, CD45RA, CD27 and viability were sorted into four CD45RA/CD27 subsets. In this sample, this clonotype turned up a few times. Its antigen is not known.

This TCR derives from a human donor in good health. The chain combines TRBV29-1 with TRBJ1-1; 11 positions agree with TRBD1. Input material: naive CD4+ T cells from blood. The CDR3 nucleotides read TGCAGCGTCTGGACAGGGGGCGATTTTATTTACGGTGCTTTCTTT. Amino acid sequence: CSVWTGGDFIYGAFF.